The entry below describes one T cell receptor (beta chain). Its antigen remains unidentified. The source of the sample is a study of T-cell reconstitution after alpha-beta-depleted transplantation in children. Regarding the study as a whole: Hyperexpanded clones declined; after one year, newly produced T cells mostly supplied diversity. Expanded clones from the graft, numbering several hundred, reportedly supplied alpha-beta T cells about two months after transplant.

Trimming took 8 bases from V and 2 from J; bases not matched to a gene: 4. The CDR3 length is 14 residues. Germline V gene sequence: CDR1 KGHDR, CDR2 SFDVKD. Using unique molecular identifiers, the investigators prepared the TCRbeta library. TCRdb reprocessed the PCR reads with MiXCR, giving one entry per CDR3 protein. Among 540,000 or so distinct CDR3 sequences listed, roughly 23% were seen once. The sequenced sample was PBMCs, mostly from graft donor cells, obtained 360 days after TCRalphabeta/CD19-depleted stem cell transplant. This rearrangement joins TRBV24-1 to TRBJ2-3; 9 bases align to TRBD1. The clonotype comes from a boy under three years old who had a stem cell transplant for acute myeloid leukemia, so the T cells may come from the graft donor. In DNA, the CDR3 is TGTGCCACCAAGGGACAGGGTATCACAGATACGCAGTATTTT. Protein sequence: CATKGQGITDTQYF.